This T cell receptor beta chain was found in a study of technical replicates of blood from several donors. The CDR3 loop spans 14 amino acids. CDR1 MNHEY and CDR2 SVGAGI come from the germline V gene. Trimming took off 6 bases at V and 1 base at J, with 12 bases between the two ends. Sequencing was performed with immunoSEQ multiplex PCR; in TCRdb, only in-frame clones are kept and a portion is missing. The sample contains tens of thousands of clones, 95% to 98% of which appear only once. This chain connects TRBV6-5 to TRBJ1-2, with TRBD1 as a possible D gene (6 bases). This clonotype was obtained from a human donor in good health. Sequenced sample: T cells isolated from PBMCs. DNA for the CDR3: TGTGCCAGCAGGTCAGACAGGTTTAACTATGGCTACACCTTC. Its protein product is CASRSDRFNYGYTF.